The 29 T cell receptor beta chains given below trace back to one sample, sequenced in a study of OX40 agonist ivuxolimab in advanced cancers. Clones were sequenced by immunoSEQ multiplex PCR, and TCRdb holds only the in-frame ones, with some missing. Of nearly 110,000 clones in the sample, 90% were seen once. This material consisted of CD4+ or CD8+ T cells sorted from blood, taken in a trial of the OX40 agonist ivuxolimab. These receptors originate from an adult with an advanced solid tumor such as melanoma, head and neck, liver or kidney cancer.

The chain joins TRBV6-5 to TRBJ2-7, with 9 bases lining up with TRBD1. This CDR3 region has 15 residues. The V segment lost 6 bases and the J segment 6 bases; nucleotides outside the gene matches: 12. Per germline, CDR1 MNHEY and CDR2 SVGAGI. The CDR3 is CASRRPGTGSLEQYF. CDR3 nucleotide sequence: TGTGCCAGCAGGCGACCCGGGACAGGGTCTCTCGAGCAGTACTTC.

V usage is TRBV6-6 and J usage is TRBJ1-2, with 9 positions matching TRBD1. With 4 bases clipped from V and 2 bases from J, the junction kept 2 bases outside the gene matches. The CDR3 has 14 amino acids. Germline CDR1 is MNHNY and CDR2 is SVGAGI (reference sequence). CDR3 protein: CASSFGQGNYGYTF. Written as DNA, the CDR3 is TGTGCCAGCAGTTTCGGACAGGGGAACTATGGCTACACCTTC.

In nucleotides, the CDR3 is TGTGCCAGTAGTGTGGGACAGGGGGCGATGGCTGAAGCTTTCTTT. Its translation is CASSVGQGAMAEAFF. V usage is TRBV19 and J usage is TRBJ1-1; 12 bases align to TRBD1. Germline CDR1 reads LNHDA; CDR2 reads SQIVND (reference sequence). V was pared by 5 bases and J by 6 bases, with 7 bases of the junction left unmatched. The CDR3 has 15 residues.

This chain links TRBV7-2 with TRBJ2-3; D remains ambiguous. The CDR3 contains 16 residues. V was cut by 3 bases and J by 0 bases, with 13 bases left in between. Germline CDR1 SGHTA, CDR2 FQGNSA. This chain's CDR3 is CASSFLTLSSTDTQYF. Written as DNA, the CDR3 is TGTGCCAGCAGCTTCCTGACGCTTTCTAGCACAGATACGCAGTATTTT. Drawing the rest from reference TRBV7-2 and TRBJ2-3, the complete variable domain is GAGVSQSPSNKVTEKGKDVELRCDPISGHTALYWYRQSLGQGLEFLIYFQGNSAPDKSGLPSDRFSAERTGGSVSTLTIQRTQQEDSAVYLCASSFLTLSSTDTQYFGPGTRLTVL.

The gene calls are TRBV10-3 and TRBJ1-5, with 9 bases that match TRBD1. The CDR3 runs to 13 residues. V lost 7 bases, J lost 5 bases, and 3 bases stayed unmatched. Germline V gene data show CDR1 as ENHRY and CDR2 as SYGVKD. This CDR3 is CAIKGQGDQPQHF. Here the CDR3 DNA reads TGTGCCATCAAGGGACAGGGAGATCAGCCCCAGCATTTT.

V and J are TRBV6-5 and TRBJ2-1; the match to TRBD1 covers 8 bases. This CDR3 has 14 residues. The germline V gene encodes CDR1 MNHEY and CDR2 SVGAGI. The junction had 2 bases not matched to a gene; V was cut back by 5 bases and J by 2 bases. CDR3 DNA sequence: TGTGCCAGCAGTCCCAGGGGGCCCTACAATGAGCAGTTCTTC. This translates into CASSPRGPYNEQFF.

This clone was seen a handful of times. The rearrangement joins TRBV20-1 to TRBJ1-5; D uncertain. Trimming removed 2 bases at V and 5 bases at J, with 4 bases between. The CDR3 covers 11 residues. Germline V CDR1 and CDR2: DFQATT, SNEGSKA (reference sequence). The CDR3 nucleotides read TGCAGTGCTAGAAGCGATCAGCCCCAGCATTTT. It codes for CSARSDQPQHF.

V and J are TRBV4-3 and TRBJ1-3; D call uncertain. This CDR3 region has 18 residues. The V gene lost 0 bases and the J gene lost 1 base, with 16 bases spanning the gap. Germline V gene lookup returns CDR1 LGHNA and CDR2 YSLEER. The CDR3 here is CASSQDFTVTRSGNTIYF. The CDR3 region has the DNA TGCGCCAGCAGCCAAGATTTCACGGTGACGCGGTCTGGAAACACCATATATTTT.

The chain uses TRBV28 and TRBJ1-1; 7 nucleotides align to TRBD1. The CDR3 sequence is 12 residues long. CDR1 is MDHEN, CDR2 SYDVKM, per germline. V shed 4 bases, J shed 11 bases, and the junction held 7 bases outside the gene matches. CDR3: CASSSDRARAFF. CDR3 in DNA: TGTGCCAGCAGTTCCGACAGGGCGAGGGCTTTCTTT.

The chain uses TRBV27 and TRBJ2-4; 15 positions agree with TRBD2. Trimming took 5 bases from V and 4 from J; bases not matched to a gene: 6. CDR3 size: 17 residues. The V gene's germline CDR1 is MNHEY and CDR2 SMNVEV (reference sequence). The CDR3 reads CASSPGLAGGPKNIQYF. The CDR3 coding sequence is TGTGCCAGCAGTCCAGGACTAGCGGGGGGGCCTAAAAACATTCAGTACTTC.

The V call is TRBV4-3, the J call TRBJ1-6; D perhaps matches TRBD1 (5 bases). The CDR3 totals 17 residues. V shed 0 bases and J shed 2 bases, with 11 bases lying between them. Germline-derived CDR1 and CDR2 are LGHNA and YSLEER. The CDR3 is CASSQDPRAAYNSPLHF. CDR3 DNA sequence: TGCGCCAGCAGCCAAGATCCCAGGGCGGCCTATAATTCACCCCTCCACTTT.

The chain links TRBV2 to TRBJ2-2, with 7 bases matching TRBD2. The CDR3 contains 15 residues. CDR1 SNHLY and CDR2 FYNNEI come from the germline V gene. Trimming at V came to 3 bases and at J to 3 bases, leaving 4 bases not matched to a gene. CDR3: CASSEGRVDTGELFF. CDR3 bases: TGTGCCAGCAGTGAGGGGAGGGTTGACACCGGGGAGCTGTTTTTT.

The CDR3 DNA is TGCAGCGTAGGACAGAAGAACACTGAAGCTTTCTTT. The encoded protein is CSVGQKNTEAFF. The chain couples TRBV29-1 to TRBJ1-1, with TRBD1 as a possible D gene (6 bases). Germline loops: CDR1 SQVTM, CDR2 ANQGSEA. V was shortened by 6 bases and J by 1 base, with 9 bases between the two germline ends. The CDR3 spans 12 residues.

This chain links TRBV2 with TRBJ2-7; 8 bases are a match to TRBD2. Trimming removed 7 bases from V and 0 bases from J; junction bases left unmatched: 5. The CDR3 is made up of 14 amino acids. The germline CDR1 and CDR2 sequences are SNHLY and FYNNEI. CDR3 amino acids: CASNERGHSYEQYF. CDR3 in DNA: TGTGCCAGCAATGAGCGGGGGCACTCCTACGAGCAGTACTTC.

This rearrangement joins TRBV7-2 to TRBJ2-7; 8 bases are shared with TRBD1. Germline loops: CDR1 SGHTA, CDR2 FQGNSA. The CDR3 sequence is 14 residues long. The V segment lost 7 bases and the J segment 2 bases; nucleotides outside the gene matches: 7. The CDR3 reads CASTVQQGAYEQYF. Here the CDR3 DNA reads TGTGCCAGCACCGTTCAACAGGGGGCCTACGAGCAGTACTTC.

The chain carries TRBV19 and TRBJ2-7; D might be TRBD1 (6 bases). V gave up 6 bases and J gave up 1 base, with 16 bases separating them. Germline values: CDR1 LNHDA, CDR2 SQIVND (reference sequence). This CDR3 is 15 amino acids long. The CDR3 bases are TGTGCCAGTAGGCTGAACAGGGCAGCGTCCTACGAGCAGTACTTC. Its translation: CASRLNRAASYEQYF.

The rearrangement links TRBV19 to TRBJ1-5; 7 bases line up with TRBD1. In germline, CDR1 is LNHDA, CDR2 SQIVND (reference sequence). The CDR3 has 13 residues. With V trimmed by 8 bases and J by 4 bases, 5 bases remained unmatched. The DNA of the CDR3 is TGTGCCAGTTCCCGGGACAGAAATCAGCCCCAGCATTTT. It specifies CASSRDRNQPQHF.

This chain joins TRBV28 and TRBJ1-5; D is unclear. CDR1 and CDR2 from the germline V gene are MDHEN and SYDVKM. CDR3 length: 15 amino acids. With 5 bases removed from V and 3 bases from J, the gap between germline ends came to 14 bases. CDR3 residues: CASSLIDGYNQPQHF. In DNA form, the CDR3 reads TGTGCCAGCAGTCTTATCGACGGTTACAATCAGCCCCAGCATTTT.

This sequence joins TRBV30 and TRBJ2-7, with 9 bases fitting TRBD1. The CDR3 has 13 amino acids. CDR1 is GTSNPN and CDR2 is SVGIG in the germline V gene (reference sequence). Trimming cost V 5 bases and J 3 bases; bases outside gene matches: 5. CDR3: CAWAKGQGYEQYF. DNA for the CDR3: TGTGCCTGGGCCAAGGGACAGGGCTACGAGCAGTACTTC.

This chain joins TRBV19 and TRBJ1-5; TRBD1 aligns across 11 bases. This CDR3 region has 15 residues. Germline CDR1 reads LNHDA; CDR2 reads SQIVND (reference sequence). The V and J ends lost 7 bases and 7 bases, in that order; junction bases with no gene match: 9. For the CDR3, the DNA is TGTGCCAGTATGGAGGGACAGGGGGGAGGACAGCCCCAGCATTTT. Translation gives CASMEGQGGGQPQHF.

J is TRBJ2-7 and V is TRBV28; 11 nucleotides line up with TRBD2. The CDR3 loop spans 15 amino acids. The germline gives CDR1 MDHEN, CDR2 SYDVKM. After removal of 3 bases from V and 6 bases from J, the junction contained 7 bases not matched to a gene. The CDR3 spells CASSLRIAGGLEQYF. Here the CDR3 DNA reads TGTGCCAGCAGTTTGAGGATAGCGGGGGGGCTCGAGCAGTACTTC.

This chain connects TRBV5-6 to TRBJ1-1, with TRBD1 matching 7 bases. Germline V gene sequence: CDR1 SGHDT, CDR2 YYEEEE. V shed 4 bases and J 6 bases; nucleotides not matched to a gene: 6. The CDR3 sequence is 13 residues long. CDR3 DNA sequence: TGTGCCAGCAGCCGGCAGGGGGGGGCTGAAGCTTTCTTT. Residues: CASSRQGGAEAFF.

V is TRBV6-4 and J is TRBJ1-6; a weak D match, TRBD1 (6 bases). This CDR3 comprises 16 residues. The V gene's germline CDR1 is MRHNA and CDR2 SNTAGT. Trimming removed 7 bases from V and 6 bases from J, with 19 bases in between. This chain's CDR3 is CASKWGGATINSPLHF. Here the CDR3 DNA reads TGTGCCAGCAAGTGGGGGGGGGCTACTATTAATTCACCCCTCCACTTT.

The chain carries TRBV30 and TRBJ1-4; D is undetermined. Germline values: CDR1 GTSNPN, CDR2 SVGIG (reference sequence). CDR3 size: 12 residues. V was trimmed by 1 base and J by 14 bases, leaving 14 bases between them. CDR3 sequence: CAWSDSGLWLFF. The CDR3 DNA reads TGTGCCTGGAGTGACTCTGGACTTTGGCTGTTTTTT.

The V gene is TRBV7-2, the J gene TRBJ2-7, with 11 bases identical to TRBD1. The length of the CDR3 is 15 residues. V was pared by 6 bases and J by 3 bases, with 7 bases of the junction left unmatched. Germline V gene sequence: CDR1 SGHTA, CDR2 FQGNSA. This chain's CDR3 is CASREDRGLRYEQYF. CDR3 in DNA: TGTGCCAGCAGGGAGGACAGGGGGCTCCGCTACGAGCAGTACTTC.

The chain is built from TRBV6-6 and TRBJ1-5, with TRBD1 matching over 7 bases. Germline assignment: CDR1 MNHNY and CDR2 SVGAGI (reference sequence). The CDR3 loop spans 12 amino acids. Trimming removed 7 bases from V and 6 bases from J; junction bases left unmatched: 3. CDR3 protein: CASTPGGQPQHF. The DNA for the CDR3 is TGTGCCAGCACCCCAGGGGGTCAGCCCCAGCATTTT.

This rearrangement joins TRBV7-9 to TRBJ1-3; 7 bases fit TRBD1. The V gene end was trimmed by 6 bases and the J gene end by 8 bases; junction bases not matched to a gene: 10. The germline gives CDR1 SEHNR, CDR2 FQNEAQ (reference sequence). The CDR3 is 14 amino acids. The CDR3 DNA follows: TGTGCCAGCAGACCTGGACAGGACGTAGACACCATATATTTT. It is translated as CASRPGQDVDTIYF.

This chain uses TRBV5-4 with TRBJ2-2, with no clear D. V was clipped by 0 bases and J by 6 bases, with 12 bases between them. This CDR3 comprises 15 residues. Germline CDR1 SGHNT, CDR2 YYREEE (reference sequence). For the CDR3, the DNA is TGTGCCAGCAGCTTGGATAGGCAGCTTTCCGGGGAGCTGTTTTTT. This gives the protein CASSLDRQLSGELFF.

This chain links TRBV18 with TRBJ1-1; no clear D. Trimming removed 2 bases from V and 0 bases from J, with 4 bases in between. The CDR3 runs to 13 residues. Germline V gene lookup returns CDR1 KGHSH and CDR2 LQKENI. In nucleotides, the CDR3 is TGTGCCAGCTCACCAATAGTGAACACTGAAGCTTTCTTT. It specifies CASSPIVNTEAFF. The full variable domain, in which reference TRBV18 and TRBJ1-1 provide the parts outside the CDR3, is NAGVMQNPRHLVRRRGQEARLRCSPMKGHSHVYWYRQLPEEGLKFMVYLQKENIIDESGMPKERFSAEFPKEGPSILRIQQVVRGDSAAYFCASSPIVNTEAFFGQGTRLTVV.